Presented here are 6 T cell receptor beta chains from one specimen sequenced in a study of T cell repertoires in cytomegalovirus infection. TCRdb independently ran MiXCR on the reads; one entry per CDR3 protein. The sample shows around 450,000 distinct CDR3 sequences, roughly 30% of them seen only once. The source material was PBMCs. These TCRs come from a human donor in good health (CMV status not recorded). Some clones in this sample may be carry-over from other donors' samples.

A remark on this clonotype: This may be a read error, as it is one base from a much larger clone. The rearrangement links TRBV28 to TRBJ2-5; D not certain. There are 13 residues in the CDR3. Germline V gene sequence: CDR1 MDHEN, CDR2 SYDVKM. CDR3 amino acids: CASSFGPQDTQYF. The CDR3 coding sequence is TGTGCCAGCAGTTTCGGTCCCCAAGATACCCAGTACTTC.

V gene TRBV20-1 combines with J gene TRBJ1-2; D is uncertain. V lost 3 bases and J lost 3, with 11 bases in between. CDR1 is DFQATT, CDR2 SNEGSKA, per germline (reference sequence). The length of the CDR3 is 13 residues. CDR3 DNA: TGCAGTGCTAGCAGTTTTGGGGACTATGGCTACACCTTC. Amino acids: CSASSFGDYGYTF.

Worth noting for this clonotype: Given a much more abundant clone one base away, this may be a read error. The chain recombines TRBV11-2 with TRBJ1-3; D is perhaps TRBD1 (5 bases). V lost 5 bases and J 1 base, leaving 15 bases between the germline ends. The germline V gene encodes CDR1 SGHAT and CDR2 FQNNGV. CDR3 length: 16 amino acids. The CDR3 here is CASSPSWGLSGNTIYF. CDR3 sequence (DNA): TGTGCCAGCAGCCCCAGCTGGGGGTTGTCTGGAAACACCATATATTTT. Using reference TRBV11-2 and TRBJ1-3 for the parts outside the CDR3, the full variable domain is EAGVAQSPRYKIIEKRQSVAFWCNPISGHATLYWYQQILGQGPKLLIQFQNNGVVDDSQLPKDRFSAERLKGVDSTLKIQPAKLEDSAVYLCASSPSWGLSGNTIYFGEGSWLTVV.

This clonotype has only a few counts. This chain connects TRBV7-9 to TRBJ2-2; 12 bases agree with TRBD1. The V and J ends lost 3 bases and 4 bases, in that order; junction bases with no gene match: 9. Germline assignment: CDR1 SEHNR and CDR2 FQNEAQ (reference sequence). The CDR3 totals 18 residues. This CDR3 reads CASSFPGQGATGTGELFF. CDR3 DNA: TGTGCCAGCAGCTTCCCGGGACAGGGGGCTACGGGCACCGGGGAGCTGTTTTTT.

With regard to this clonotype: Since a much larger clone is just one base distant, this may be a read error. V and J are TRBV6-5 and TRBJ2-1; D might be TRBD1 (5 bases). The CDR3 runs to 15 residues. Germline V lookup: CDR1 MNHEY, CDR2 SVGAGI. The V gene lost 10 bases and the J gene lost 2 bases, with 18 bases spanning the gap. This chain's CDR3 is CATLRVGAAYNEQFF. The CDR3 bases are TGTGCCACCCTCCGGGTAGGGGCCGCCTACAATGAGCAGTTCTTC.

This chain connects TRBV7-9 to TRBJ2-3; D is perhaps TRBD1 (6 bases). The CDR3 consists of 16 residues. CDR1 and CDR2 from the germline V gene are SEHNR and FQNEAQ (reference sequence). Between the trimmed V and J ends, which lost 5 bases and 1 base, there was a span of 16 bases. Written as DNA, the CDR3 is TGTGCCAGCAGCCCCCGGGACAAAGAGGGCACAGATACGCAGTATTTT. This translates into CASSPRDKEGTDTQYF.